This T cell receptor (beta chain) was sequenced during a study of OX40 agonist ivuxolimab in advanced cancers. Study-wide background: In three patients, partial responses were observed, one with hepatocellular carcinoma and two with cutaneous melanoma.

This CDR3 region has 15 residues. V dropped 5 bases and J dropped 4; count of bases not matched to a gene: 7. Germline CDR1 is SGHVS and CDR2 is FQNEAQ. Profiled with immunoSEQ multiplex PCR; TCRdb holds only in-frame clones, not every one. Among tens of thousands of clones listed, under 95% were seen once. The sequencing used CD4+ or CD8+ T cells sorted from blood, collected in a trial of the OX40 agonist ivuxolimab. The V call is TRBV7-8, the J call TRBJ2-3, with 9 bases aligning to TRBD1. The TCR was taken from an adult with an advanced solid tumor such as melanoma, head and neck, liver or kidney cancer. The CDR3 here is CASSRNRGPSDTQYF. Here the CDR3 DNA reads TGTGCCAGCAGCCGAAACAGGGGGCCCTCAGATACGCAGTATTTT.